This T cell receptor beta chain was captured by sequencing in a study of blood T cell repertoires in COVID-19. Overall study: PBMCs, B-cell-depleted T cells, or T cells provided the cDNA or gDNA that made up the material.

Authors' processing steps: Scientists estimated how many nucleated cells there were by amplifying reference gene primers. The protocol was immunoSEQ multiplex PCR, while the TCRdb copy is restricted to in-frame clones and leaves out a portion. The DNA gave D and trimming, while V, J and clone size come from that table. The sample includes around 140,000 clones, more than 60% of them seen just once. In germline, CDR1 is LGHNT, CDR2 FRNRAP. The CDR3 contains 13 residues. V lost 2 bases and J 11 bases, leaving 10 bases between the germline ends. The sample comprised peripheral blood. The chain is built from TRBV12-5 and TRBJ1-6; D uncertain. The sequence derives from a man aged 45-65 years with acute or convalescent COVID-19. CDR3 coding DNA: TGTGCTAGTGGTTTGTCCGGGTTTACACCCCTCCACTTT. It codes for CASGLSGFTPLHF.